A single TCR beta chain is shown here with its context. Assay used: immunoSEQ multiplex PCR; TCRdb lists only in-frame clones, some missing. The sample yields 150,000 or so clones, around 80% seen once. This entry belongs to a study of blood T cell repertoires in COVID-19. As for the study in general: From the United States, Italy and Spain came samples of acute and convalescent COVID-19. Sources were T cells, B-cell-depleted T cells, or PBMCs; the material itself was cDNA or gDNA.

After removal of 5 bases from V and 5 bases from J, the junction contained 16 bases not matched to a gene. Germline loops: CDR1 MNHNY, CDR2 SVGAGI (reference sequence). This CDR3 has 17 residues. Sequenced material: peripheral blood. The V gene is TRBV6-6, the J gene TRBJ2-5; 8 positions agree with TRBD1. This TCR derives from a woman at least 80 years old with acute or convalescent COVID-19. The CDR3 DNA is TGTGCCAGCAGTCCCGGACAGGGAACATTAGGGTTGGAGACCCAGTACTTC. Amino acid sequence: CASSPGQGTLGLETQYF.